This TCR beta chain is drawn from a study of T cell responses to AZD1222 COVID-19 vaccine. Regarding the study as a whole: Repertoires were obtained solely post-peak T cell response.

This clone was detected only a few times. Its target is not known. Profiling relied on immunoSEQ multiplex PCR, and the TCRdb table lists in-frame clones only, not all of them. The sample includes over 150,000 clones, about 87% seen only once; the top ten take around 3%. The sequence came from an adult in good health. The sample was peripheral blood, taken on day 0 of AZD1222 vaccination.

This chain's CDR3 is CSASGLAGSYEQYF. In nucleotides, the CDR3 is TGCAGTGCTAGTGGGCTAGCGGGGTCCTACGAGCAGTACTTC. V usage is TRBV20-1 and J usage is TRBJ2-7, with 9 nucleotides matching TRBD2. The CDR3 sequence is 14 residues long. V trimming: 3 bases; J trimming: 1 base; junction bases outside the gene matches: 4. Germline assignment: CDR1 DFQATT and CDR2 SNEGSKA (reference sequence).